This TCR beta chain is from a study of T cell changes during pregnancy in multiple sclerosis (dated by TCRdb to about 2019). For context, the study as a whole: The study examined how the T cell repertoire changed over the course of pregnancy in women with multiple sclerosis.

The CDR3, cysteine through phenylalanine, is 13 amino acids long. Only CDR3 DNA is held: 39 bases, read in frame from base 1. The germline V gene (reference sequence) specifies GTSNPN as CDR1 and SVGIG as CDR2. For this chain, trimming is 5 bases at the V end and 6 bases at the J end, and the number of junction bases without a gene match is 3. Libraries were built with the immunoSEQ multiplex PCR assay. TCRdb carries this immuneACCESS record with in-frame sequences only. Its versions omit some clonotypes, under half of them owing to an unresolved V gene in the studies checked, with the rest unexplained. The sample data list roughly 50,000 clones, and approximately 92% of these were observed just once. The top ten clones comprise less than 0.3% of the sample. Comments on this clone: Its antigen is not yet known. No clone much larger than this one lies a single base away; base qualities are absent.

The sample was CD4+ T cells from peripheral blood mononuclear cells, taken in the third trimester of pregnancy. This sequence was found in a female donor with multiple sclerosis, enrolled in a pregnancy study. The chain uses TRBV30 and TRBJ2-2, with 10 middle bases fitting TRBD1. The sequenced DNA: TGTGCCTGGGACAGGGGGCCGCCCGGGGAGCTGTTTTTT. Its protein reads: CAWDRGPPGELFF.